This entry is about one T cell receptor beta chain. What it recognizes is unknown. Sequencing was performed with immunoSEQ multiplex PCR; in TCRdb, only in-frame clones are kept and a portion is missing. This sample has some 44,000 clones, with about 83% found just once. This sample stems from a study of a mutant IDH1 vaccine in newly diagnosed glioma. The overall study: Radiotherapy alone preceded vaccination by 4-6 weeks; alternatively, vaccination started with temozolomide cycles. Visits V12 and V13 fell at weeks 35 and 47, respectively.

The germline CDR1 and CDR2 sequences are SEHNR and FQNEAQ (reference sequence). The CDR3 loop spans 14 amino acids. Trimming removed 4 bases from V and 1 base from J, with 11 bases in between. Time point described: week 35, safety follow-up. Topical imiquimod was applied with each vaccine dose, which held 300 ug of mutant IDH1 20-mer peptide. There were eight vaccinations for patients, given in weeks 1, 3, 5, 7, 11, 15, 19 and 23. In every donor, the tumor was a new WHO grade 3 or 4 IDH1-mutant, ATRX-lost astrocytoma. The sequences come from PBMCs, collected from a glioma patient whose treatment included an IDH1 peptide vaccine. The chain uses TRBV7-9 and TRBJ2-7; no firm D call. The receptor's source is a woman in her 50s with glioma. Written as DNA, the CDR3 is TGTGCCAGCAGCTCACAACAGCTATCCTACGAGCAGTACTTC. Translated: CASSSQQLSYEQYF.